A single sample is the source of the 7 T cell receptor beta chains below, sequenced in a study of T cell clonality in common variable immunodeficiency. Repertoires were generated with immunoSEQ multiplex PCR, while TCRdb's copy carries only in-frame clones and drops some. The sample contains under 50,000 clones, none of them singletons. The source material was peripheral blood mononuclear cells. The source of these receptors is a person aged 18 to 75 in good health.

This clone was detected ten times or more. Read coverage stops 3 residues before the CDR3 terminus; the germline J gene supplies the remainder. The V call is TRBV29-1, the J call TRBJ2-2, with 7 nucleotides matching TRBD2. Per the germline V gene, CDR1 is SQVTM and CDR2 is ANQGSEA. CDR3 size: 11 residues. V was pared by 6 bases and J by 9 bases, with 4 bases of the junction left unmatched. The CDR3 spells CSVGGDRELFF. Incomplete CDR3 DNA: TGCAGCGTGGGGGGGGACCGGGAG.

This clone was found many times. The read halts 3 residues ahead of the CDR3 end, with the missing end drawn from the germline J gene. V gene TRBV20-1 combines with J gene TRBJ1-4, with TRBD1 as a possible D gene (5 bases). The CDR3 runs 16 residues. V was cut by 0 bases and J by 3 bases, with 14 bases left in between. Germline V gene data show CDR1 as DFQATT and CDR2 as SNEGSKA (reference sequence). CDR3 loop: CSARDPGGTANEKLFF. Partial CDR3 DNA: TGCAGTGCTAGAGATCCGGGGGGTACGGCTAATGAAAAA.

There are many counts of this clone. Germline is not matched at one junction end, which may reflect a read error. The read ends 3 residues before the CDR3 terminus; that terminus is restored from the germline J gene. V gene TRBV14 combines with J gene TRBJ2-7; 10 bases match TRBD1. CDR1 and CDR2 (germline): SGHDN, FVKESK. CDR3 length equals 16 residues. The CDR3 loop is CACSQATGGFGYEQYF. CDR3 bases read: TGTGCCTGCAGCCAAGCGACAGGGGGCTTTGGGTACGAG. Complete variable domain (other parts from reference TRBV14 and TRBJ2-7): EAGVTQFPSHSVIEKGQTVTLRCDPISGHDNLYWYRRVMGKEIKFLLHFVKESKQDESGMPNNRFLAERTGGTYSTLKVQPAELEDSGVYFCACSQATGGFGYEQYFGPGTRLTVT.

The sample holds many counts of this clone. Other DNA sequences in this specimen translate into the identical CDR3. The part of the CDR3 DNA that was read is TGTGCCAGTATGAGGGGACAGGGGGGCAATCAGCCC. Its translation is CASMRGQGGNQP. The entire CDR3 protein reads CASMRGQGGNQPQHF. V and J are TRBV19 and TRBJ1-5; 11 bases are a match to TRBD1. From the germline J gene comes the end of the CDR3, since the read stops 3 residues before it. The junction had 4 bases not matched to a gene; V was cut back by 7 bases and J by 2 bases. Per germline, CDR1 LNHDA and CDR2 SQIVND (reference sequence). The length of the CDR3 is 15 residues.

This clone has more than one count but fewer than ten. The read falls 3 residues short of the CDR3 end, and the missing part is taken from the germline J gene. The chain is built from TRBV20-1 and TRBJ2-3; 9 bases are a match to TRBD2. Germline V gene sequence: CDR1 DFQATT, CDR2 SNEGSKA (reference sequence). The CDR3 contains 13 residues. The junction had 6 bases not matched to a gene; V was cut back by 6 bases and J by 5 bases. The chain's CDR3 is CSAERGVGDTQYF. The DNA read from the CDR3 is TGCAGTGCCGAGCGGGGGGTTGGAGATACG.

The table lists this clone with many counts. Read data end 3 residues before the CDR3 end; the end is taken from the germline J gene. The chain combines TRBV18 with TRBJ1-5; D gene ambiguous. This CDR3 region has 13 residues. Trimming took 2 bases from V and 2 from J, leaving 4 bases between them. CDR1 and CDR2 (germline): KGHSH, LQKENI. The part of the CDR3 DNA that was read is TGTGCCAGCTCACCAGGCCGCAATCAGCCC. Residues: CASSPGRNQP. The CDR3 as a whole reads CASSPGRNQPQHF.

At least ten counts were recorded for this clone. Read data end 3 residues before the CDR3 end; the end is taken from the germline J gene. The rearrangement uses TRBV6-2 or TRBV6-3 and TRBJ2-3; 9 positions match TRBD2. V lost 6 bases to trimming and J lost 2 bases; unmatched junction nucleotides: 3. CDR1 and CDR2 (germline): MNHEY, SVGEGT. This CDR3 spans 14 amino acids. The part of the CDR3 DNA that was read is TGTGCCAGCAGACGACTAGCGGTCACAGATACG. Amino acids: CASRRLAVTDT. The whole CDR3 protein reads CASRRLAVTDTQYF.